The source of this T cell receptor beta chain is a study of cytomegalovirus exposure and HLA in healthy donors. General observations from the study: Rare TCR sequences predominated, though certain public TCRs were found in many donors. The study flagged roughly 160 TCR beta chains as cytomegalovirus-associated.

Clones were read by immunoSEQ multiplex PCR, and TCRdb kept only the in-frame ones, dropping some. The table records some 320,000 clones, roughly 87% of them present only once. For this clone: Its antigen remains unknown.

In germline, CDR1 is MNHEY, CDR2 SMNVEV (reference sequence). The CDR3 loop spans 15 amino acids. Trimming removed 5 bases from V and 4 bases from J, with 14 bases in between. The receptor's source is a woman in her 30s in good health and CMV-seropositive. J is TRBJ2-2 and V is TRBV27, with TRBD2 as a possible D gene (5 bases). The material sequenced was PBMCs. CDR3 sequence: CASSGGVGGTGELFF. CDR3 DNA: TGTGCCAGCAGTGGAGGAGTAGGCGGCACCGGGGAGCTGTTTTTT.